Below are 23 T cell receptor beta chains sequenced from a single sample in a study of graft-versus-host responses after intestinal transplantation. Here immunoSEQ multiplex PCR was the method, and the copy in TCRdb shows in-frame clones only, minus some. The table lists over a thousand clones, nearly 85% of them singletons. The sample was PBMCs, taken 7 days after intestinal transplantation. The receptors stem from a human patient who received an intestinal transplant, so some T cells may come from the graft donor.

The J gene is TRBJ2-2, the V gene TRBV30; D call uncertain. The V gene's germline CDR1 is GTSNPN and CDR2 SVGIG (reference sequence). The ends were cut back, 6 bases at V and 1 base at J, with 9 bases in the middle. This CDR3 contains 13 residues. The CDR3: CACLDKNTGELFF. As DNA, the CDR3 is TGTGCCTGCCTAGACAAGAACACCGGGGAGCTGTTTTTT.

This clone was seen more than once but under ten times. The chain combines TRBV21-1 with TRBJ1-4; the D segment call TRBD1 is taken from the table without a DNA check. TRBV21-1 is labeled a pseudogene. The CDR3 spans 15 residues. The CDR3 here is CASSDRDRTNEKLFF. Here the CDR3 DNA reads TGTGCCAGCAGCGATCGGGACAGAACTAATGAAAAACTGTTTTTT.

The chain carries TRBV12-5 and TRBJ1-1; perhaps TRBD1 as D (5 bases). The V end was cut by 3 bases, the J end by 0 bases, with 11 bases between. The germline gives CDR1 LGHNT, CDR2 FRNRAP. This CDR3 has 15 amino acids. CDR3 nucleotides: TGTGCTAGTGGTTTTCAGGGCCTGATGAACACTGAAGCTTTCTTT. Amino acid sequence: CASGFQGLMNTEAFF.

The chain is built from TRBV2 and TRBJ1-2; D gene ambiguous. The CDR3 contains 10 residues. Germline V gives CDR1 SNHLY, CDR2 FYNNEI. The V end lost 8 bases, the J end lost 13 bases, and 14 bases lay between the germline ends. The CDR3 protein is CASGTPARTF. CDR3 bases: TGTGCCAGCGGAACTCCGGCGCGCACCTTC.

This clone has more than one count but fewer than ten. The V and J genes are TRBV5-1 and TRBJ2-3; the match to TRBD2 covers 14 bases. The CDR3 runs 18 residues. Losses at the gene ends were 2 bases for V and 0 bases for J; bases not matched to a gene: 5. Germline loops: CDR1 SGHRS, CDR2 YFSETQ. The CDR3 coding sequence is TGCGCCAGCAGCTTCGGACTAGCGGGGGGCCTTAGCACAGATACGCAGTATTTT. Translating it yields CASSFGLAGGLSTDTQYF.

The count of this clone is one. V gene TRBV6-5 combines with J gene TRBJ2-2; 9 bases are a match to TRBD1. This CDR3 is built from 16 residues. In germline, CDR1 is MNHEY, CDR2 SVGAGI. J gave up 6 bases and V 2 bases, and 7 bases lay outside the gene matches. The CDR3 loop is CASSYGVTGGPGELFF. Written as DNA, the CDR3 is TGTGCCAGCAGTTACGGAGTTACAGGGGGCCCCGGGGAGCTGTTTTTT.

The chain uses TRBV2 and TRBJ1-1; D might be TRBD1 (5 bases). Between the trimmed V and J ends, which lost 5 bases and 3 bases, there was a span of 13 bases. This CDR3 has 14 residues. Germline CDR1 and CDR2: SNHLY and FYNNEI. In nucleotides, the CDR3 is TGTGCCAGCAGTCTAACCCAAGGGGACACTGAAGCTTTCTTT. Amino acids: CASSLTQGDTEAFF.

The rearrangement uses TRBV4-1 and TRBJ1-6; D is perhaps TRBD1 (5 bases). The germline V gene encodes CDR1 MGHRA and CDR2 YSYEKL. Trimming pared 1 base from V and 5 bases from J, leaving 9 bases between. This CDR3 has 15 residues. The CDR3 loop reads CASSQGEGNNSPLHF. For the CDR3, the DNA is TGCGCCAGCAGCCAAGGCGAGGGGAATAATTCACCCCTCCACTTT.

The V gene is TRBV6-1, the J gene TRBJ2-3, with D tentatively TRBD1 or TRBD2 (5 bases each). The CDR3 covers 13 residues. V was clipped by 3 bases and J by 7 bases, with 11 bases between them. Looked up from germline, CDR1 is MNHNS and CDR2 is SASEGT. The CDR3 coding sequence is TGTGCCAGCAGTGACCTGGGACCGAATACGCAGTATTTT. Encoded protein: CASSDLGPNTQYF.

The chain carries TRBV27 and TRBJ2-7, with D hard to call. CDR3 size: 16 residues. CDR1 is MNHEY, CDR2 SMNVEV, per germline (reference sequence). With 1 base removed from V and 0 bases from J, the gap between germline ends came to 13 bases. CDR3 nucleotide sequence: TGTGCCAGCAGTTTATGTACCCCCAGACACTCCTACGAGCAGTACTTC. It yields the protein CASSLCTPRHSYEQYF.

This clone came up a few times. The chain carries TRBV4-1 and TRBJ1-5; D call uncertain. Germline V CDR1 and CDR2: MGHRA, YSYEKL. V dropped 3 bases and J dropped 1 base, with 10 bases sitting between them. The CDR3 length is 15 residues. The CDR3 spells CASSQTTESNQPQHF. CDR3 nucleotides: TGCGCCAGCAGCCAGACGACCGAGAGCAATCAGCCCCAGCATTTT.

This chain connects TRBV14 to TRBJ2-7; D is ambiguous. The CDR3 is 13 residues long. V dropped 4 bases and J dropped 3 bases, with 10 bases sitting between them. Germline CDR1 SGHDN, CDR2 FVKESK. The chain's CDR3 is CASSPNSYYEQYF. Written as DNA, the CDR3 is TGTGCCAGCAGCCCTAACAGCTACTACGAGCAGTACTTC.

The J gene is TRBJ1-2, the V gene TRBV16; no reliable D call. Trimming took 4 bases from V and 2 from J, leaving 14 bases between them. The germline gives CDR1 KGHSY, CDR2 FQNENV. The CDR3 totals 15 residues. The CDR3: CASSRPEPLNYGYTF. CDR3 DNA sequence: TGTGCCAGCAGCCGACCCGAACCTCTGAACTATGGCTACACCTTC.

The chain joins TRBV5-2 to TRBJ1-2; the table's TRBD1 call for D was not verified on the DNA. TRBV5-2 is a known pseudogene. The CDR3 spans 15 residues. CDR3 DNA: TGTGCCAGCAAGCCAGGCAGACGAAAGACCTATGGCTACACCTTC. This translates into CASKPGRRKTYGYTF.

The chain combines TRBV6-5 with TRBJ1-1; D may be TRBD1 (6 bases). Trimming shortened V by 0 bases and J by 4 bases, and 9 bases separated the two germline ends. Per germline, CDR1 MNHEY and CDR2 SVGAGI. This CDR3 contains 14 residues. The CDR3 loop reads CASSYSEGGTEAFF. The CDR3 bases are TGTGCCAGCAGTTACTCTGAAGGGGGCACTGAAGCTTTCTTT.

This chain uses TRBV19 with TRBJ2-5; 10 bases map to TRBD2. Unmatched junction bases numbered 5, after V lost 5 bases and J lost 5 bases. The germline V gene encodes CDR1 LNHDA and CDR2 SQIVND (reference sequence). CDR3 length: 14 residues. CDR3 in DNA: TGTGCCAGTAGTCCTAGCGGGGGTGGGGAGACCCAGTACTTC. Its protein is CASSPSGGGETQYF.

The genes are TRBV10-3 and TRBJ2-7, with 8 bases aligning to TRBD2. Looked up from germline, CDR1 is ENHRY and CDR2 is SYGVKD. CDR3 size: 13 residues. V was clipped by 6 bases and J by 4 bases; unmatched bases: 5. CDR3 sequence (DNA): TGTGCCATCAGACTAGCGGAGGGGTACGAGCAGTACTTC. This codes for CAIRLAEGYEQYF.

The CDR3 spells CASNMRSGSQSRANVLTF. CDR3 coding DNA: TGCGCCAGCAATATGAGATCGGGTTCACAAAGTCGGGCCAACGTCCTGACTTTC. The rearrangement links TRBV5-1 to TRBJ2-6, with D uncertain. V lost 6 bases and J lost 5, with 24 bases in between. The length of the CDR3 is 18 residues. Germline loops: CDR1 SGHRS, CDR2 YFSETQ.

The rearrangement joins TRBV14 to TRBJ2-3; no clear D. Trimming left V 0 bases short and J 2 bases short, with 3 bases between. The CDR3 has 13 residues. Germline values: CDR1 SGHDN, CDR2 FVKESK. In DNA form, the CDR3 reads TGTGCCAGCAGCCAAGATCCCACAGATACGCAGTATTTT. The encoded protein is CASSQDPTDTQYF.

The genes are TRBV5-4 and TRBJ2-3; a weak D match, TRBD2 (6 bases). Trimming pared 4 bases from V and 5 bases from J, leaving 20 bases between. CDR1 and CDR2 (germline): SGHNT, YYREEE (reference sequence). The length of the CDR3 is 16 residues. For the CDR3, the DNA is TGTGCCAGCAGCGGGGGTCGCCCGACTAGTGTAGATACGCAGTATTTT. Translating it yields CASSGGRPTSVDTQYF. The complete variable domain, with remaining parts taken from reference TRBV5-4 and TRBJ2-3, reads ETGVTQSPTHLIKTRGQQVTLRCSSQSGHNTVSWYQQALGQGPQFIFQYYREEENGRGNFPPRFSGLQFPNYSSELNVNALELDDSALYLCASSGGRPTSVDTQYFGPGTRLTVL.

The rearrangement links TRBV21-1 to TRBJ1-1; the tabulated D call, TRBD1, remains unverified against the DNA. TRBV21-1 has pseudogene status. CDR3 length: 16 residues. CDR3 DNA: TGTGCCAGCAGCAAAAGGCCAGGGACAGTGAAGACTGAAGCTTTCTTT. Its translation: CASSKRPGTVKTEAFF.

The V gene is TRBV7-6, the J gene TRBJ2-1; 9 bases map to TRBD2. The CDR3 sequence is 15 residues long. Per germline, CDR1 SGHVS and CDR2 FNYEAQ. V lost 1 base and J lost 11; bases outside the gene matches: 9. Here the CDR3 reads CASSLGSGRVYKQFF. CDR3 in DNA: TGTGCCAGCAGCTTAGGTAGCGGGAGAGTTTATAAGCAGTTCTTC.

This clone has more than one count but fewer than ten. The chain links TRBV5-1 to TRBJ2-7; D may be TRBD2 (6 bases). The CDR3 contains 14 residues. The germline V and J ends were trimmed by 0 bases and 4 bases, with 11 bases remaining between them. The germline V gene has CDR1 SGHRS and CDR2 YFSETQ. CDR3 in amino acids: CASSLVGGSYEQYF. Here the CDR3 DNA reads TGCGCCAGCAGCTTGGTGGGGGGATCTTACGAGCAGTACTTC.